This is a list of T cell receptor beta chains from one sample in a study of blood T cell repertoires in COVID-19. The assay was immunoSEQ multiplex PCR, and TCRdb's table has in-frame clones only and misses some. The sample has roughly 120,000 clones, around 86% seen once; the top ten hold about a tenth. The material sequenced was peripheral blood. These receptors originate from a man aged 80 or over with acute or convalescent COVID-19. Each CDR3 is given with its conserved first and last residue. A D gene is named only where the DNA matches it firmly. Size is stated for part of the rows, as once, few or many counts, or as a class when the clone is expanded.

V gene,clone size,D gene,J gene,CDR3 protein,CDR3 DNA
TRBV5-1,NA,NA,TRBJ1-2,CASSPEVDYGYTF,TGCGCCAGCAGCCCCGAGGTTGATTATGGCTACACCTTC
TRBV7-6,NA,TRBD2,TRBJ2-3,CASSGGWTSGKSTDTQYF,TGTGCCAGCAGCGGCGGGTGGACTAGCGGGAAAAGCACAGATACGCAGTATTTT
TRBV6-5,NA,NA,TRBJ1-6,CASSLNGGSPLHF,TGTGCCAGCAGCCTTAATGGCGGTTCACCCCTCCACTTT
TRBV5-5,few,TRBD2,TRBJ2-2,CASSTSGTSTGELFF,TGTGCCAGCAGCACTAGCGGGACTAGCACCGGGGAGCTGTTTTTT
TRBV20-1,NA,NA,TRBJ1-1,CSATGAEAFF,TGCAGTGCCACGGGAGCTGAAGCTTTCTTT
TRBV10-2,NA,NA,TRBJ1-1,CASRYTGSTEAFF,TGCGCCAGCAGATACACAGGTTCGACTGAAGCTTTCTTT
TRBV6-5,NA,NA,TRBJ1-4,CASSPTATNEKLFF,TGTGCCAGCAGTCCCACAGCAACTAATGAAAAACTGTTTTTT
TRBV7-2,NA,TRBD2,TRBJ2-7,CASCPSGSYEQYF,TGTGCCAGCTGCCCGAGCGGGAGTTACGAGCAGTACTTC
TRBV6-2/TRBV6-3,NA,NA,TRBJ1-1,CASSYPGVTEAFF,TGTGCCAGCAGTTATCCAGGGGTCACTGAAGCTTTCTTT
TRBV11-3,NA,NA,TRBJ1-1,CASSLRDTEAFF,TGTGCCAGCAGCTTACGCGACACTGAAGCTTTCTTT
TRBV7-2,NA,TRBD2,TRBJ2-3,CASSINSGKADTQYF,TGTGCCAGCAGCATAAATAGCGGGAAAGCAGATACGCAGTATTTT
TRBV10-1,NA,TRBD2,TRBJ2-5,CASSDPRLARVVTQYF,TGCGCCAGCAGTGACCCACGACTAGCTCGGGTGGTGACCCAGTACTTC
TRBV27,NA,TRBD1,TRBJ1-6,CASRLKWDSPNSPLHF,TGTGCCAGCAGGCTAAAGTGGGACAGCCCTAATTCACCCCTCCACTTT
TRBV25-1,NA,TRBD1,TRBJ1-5,CASRGQGSNQPQHF,TGTGCCAGCAGGGGACAGGGAAGCAATCAGCCCCAGCATTTT
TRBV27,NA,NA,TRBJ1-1,CASRSFGGVRTEAFF,TGTGCCAGCAGGAGTTTTGGCGGCGTAAGGACTGAAGCTTTCTTT
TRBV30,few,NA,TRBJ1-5,CAWSDKSPGQLNQPQHF,TGTGCCTGGAGTGATAAATCTCCGGGACAACTCAATCAGCCCCAGCATTTT
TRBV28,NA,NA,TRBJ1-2,CASSLGDAMRLNGYTF,TGTGCCAGCAGTTTAGGCGACGCTATGAGGTTAAATGGCTACACCTTC
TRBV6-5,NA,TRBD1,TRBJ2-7,CASIPGQSSYEQYF,TGTGCCAGCATCCCGGGACAGAGCTCCTACGAGCAGTACTTC
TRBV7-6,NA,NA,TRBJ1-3,CASSLSSGGSGNTIYF,TGTGCCAGCAGCTTATCGTCCGGGGGATCTGGAAACACCATATATTTT
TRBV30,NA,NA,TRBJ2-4,CAWSGGGNKNIQYF,TGTGCCTGGAGTGGGGGGGGCAACAAAAACATTCAGTACTTC
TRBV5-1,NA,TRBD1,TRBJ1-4,CASSITGGSGEKLFF,TGCGCCAGCAGCATTACAGGGGGCAGTGGTGAAAAACTGTTTTTT
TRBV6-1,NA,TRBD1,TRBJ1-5,CASSEARDRLNQPQHF,TGTGCCAGCAGTGAAGCCCGGGACAGGTTAAATCAGCCCCAGCATTTT
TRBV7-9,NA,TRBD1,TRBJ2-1,CATGQGLGGEQFF,TGTGCCACGGGACAGGGGCTTGGGGGTGAGCAGTTCTTC
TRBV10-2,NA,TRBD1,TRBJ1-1,CASSDMTGMNTEAFF,TGCGCCAGCAGTGATATGACAGGGATGAACACTGAAGCTTTCTTT
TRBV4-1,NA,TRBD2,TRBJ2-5,CASSQEPSGEETQYF,TGCGCCAGCAGCCAAGAGCCTAGCGGGGAAGAGACCCAGTACTTC
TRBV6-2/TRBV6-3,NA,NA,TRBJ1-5,CASSYTWGRQSNQPQHF,TGTGCCAGCAGTTACACTTGGGGCCGCCAGAGCAATCAGCCCCAGCATTTT
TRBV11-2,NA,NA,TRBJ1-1,CASSRSSVTEAFF,TGTGCCAGCAGCCGTAGCTCGGTGACTGAAGCTTTCTTT
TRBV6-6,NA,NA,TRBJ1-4,CASSYSALGGVEKLFF,TGTGCCAGCAGTTACTCGGCACTCGGGGGGGTTGAAAAACTGTTTTTT
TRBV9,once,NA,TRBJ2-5,CASSVGEVQETQYF,TGTGCCAGCAGCGTAGGAGAAGTCCAAGAGACCCAGTACTTC
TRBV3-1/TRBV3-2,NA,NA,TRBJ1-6,CASSPPGSYNSPLHF,TGTGCCAGCAGCCCTCCTGGGAGCTATAATTCACCCCTCCACTTT
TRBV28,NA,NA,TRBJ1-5,CASSSHEPQHF,TGTGCCAGCAGTTCCCATGAGCCCCAGCATTTT
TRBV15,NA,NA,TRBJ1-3,CATSRPTGRSGNTIYF,TGTGCCACCAGCAGACCGACTGGTCGCTCTGGAAACACCATATATTTT
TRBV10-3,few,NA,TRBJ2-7,CAISDWGERPSYEQYF,TGTGCCATCAGTGATTGGGGGGAGCGCCCGTCATACGAGCAGTACTTC
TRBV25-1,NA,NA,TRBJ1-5,CASSARGGSNQPQHF,TGTGCCAGCAGTGCCCGGGGGGGTAGCAATCAGCCCCAGCATTTT
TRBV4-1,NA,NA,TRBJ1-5,CASSQAGELGNQPQHF,TGCGCCAGCAGCCAGGCGGGAGAACTAGGCAATCAGCCCCAGCATTTT